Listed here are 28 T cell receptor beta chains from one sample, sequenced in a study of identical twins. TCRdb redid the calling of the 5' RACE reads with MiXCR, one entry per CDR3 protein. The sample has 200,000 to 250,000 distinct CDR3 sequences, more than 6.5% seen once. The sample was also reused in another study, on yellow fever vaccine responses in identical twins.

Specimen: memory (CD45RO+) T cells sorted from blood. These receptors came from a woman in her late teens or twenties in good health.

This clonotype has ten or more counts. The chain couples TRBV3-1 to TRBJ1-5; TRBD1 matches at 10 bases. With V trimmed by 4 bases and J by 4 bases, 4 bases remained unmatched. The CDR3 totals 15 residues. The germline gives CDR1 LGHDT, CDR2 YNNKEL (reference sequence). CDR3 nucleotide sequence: TGTGCCAGCAGCCCCGGGACAGGGGATAATCAGCCCCAGCATTTT. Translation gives CASSPGTGDNQPQHF.

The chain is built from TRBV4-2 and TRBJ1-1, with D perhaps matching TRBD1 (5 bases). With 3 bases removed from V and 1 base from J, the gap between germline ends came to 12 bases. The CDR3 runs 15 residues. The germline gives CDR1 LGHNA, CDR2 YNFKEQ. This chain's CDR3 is CASSQASTGNTEAFF. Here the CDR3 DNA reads TGTGCCAGCAGCCAGGCGTCCACAGGGAACACTGAAGCTTTCTTT.

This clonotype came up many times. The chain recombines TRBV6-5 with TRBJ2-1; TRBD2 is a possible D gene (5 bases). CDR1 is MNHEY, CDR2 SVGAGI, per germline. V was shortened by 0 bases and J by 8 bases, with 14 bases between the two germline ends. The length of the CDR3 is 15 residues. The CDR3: CASSYSRAEGHEQFF. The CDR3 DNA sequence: TGTGCCAGCAGTTACTCGAGAGCCGAGGGTCATGAGCAGTTCTTC.

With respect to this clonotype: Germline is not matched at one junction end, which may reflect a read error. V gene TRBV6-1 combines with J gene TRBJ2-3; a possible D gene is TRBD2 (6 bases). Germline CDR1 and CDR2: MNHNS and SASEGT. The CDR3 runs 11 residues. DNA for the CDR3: TGTGCCAGCAGCGCGGGACTCTCGAACGATTTT. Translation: CASSAGLSNDF.

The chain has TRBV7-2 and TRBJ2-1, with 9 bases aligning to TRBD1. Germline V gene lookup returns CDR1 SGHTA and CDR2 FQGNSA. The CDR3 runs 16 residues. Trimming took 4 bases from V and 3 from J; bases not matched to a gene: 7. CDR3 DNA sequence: TGTGCCAGCAGCTATAAAAACAGGGGGCTCTACAATGAGCAGTTCTTC. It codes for CASSYKNRGLYNEQFF.

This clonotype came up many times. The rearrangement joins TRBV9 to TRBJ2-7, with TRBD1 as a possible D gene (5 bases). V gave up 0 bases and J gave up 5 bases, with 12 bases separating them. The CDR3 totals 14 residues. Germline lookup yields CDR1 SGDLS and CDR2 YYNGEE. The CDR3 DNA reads TGTGCCAGCAGCGTAGGCTCAGGGCTCAACGAGCAGTACTTC. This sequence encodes CASSVGSGLNEQYF.

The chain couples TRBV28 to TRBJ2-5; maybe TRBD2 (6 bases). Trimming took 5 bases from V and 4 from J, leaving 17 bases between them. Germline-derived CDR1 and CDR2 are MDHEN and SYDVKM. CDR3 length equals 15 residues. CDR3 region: CASSQWDGGLETQYF. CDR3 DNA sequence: TGTGCCAGCAGTCAATGGGATGGGGGACTAGAGACCCAGTACTTC.

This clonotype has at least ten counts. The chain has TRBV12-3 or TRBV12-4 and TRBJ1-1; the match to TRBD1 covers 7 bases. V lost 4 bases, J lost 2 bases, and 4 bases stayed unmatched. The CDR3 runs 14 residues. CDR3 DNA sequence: TGTGCCAGCAGTTACAACAGGGGAAACACTGAAGCTTTCTTT. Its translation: CASSYNRGNTEAFF.

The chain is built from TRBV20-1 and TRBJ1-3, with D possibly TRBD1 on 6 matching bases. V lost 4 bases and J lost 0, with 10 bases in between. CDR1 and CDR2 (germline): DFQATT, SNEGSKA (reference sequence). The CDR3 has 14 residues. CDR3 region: CSAKQGVSGNTIYF. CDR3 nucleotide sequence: TGCAGTGCTAAACAGGGTGTCTCTGGAAACACCATATATTTT.

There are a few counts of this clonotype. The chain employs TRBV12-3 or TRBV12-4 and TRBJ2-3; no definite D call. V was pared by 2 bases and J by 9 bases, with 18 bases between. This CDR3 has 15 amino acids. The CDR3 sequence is CASSLRQVVDGTQYF. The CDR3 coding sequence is TGTGCCAGCAGTTTACGCCAGGTCGTTGATGGGACGCAGTATTTT.

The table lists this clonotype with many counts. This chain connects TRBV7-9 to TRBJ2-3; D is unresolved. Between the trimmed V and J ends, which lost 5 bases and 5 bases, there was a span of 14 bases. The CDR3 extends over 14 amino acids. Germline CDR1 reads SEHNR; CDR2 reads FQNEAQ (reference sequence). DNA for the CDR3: TGTGCCAGCAGCCCCTCCCGGCCAGTAGATACGCAGTATTTT. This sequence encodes CASSPSRPVDTQYF.

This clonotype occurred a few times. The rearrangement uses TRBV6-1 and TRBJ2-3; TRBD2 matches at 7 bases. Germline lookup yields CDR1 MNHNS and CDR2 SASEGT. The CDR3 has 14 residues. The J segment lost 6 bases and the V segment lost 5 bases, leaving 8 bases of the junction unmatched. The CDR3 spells CASSRRTSGDTQYF. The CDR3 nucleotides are TGTGCCAGCAGTCGAAGGACTAGTGGGGATACGCAGTATTTT.

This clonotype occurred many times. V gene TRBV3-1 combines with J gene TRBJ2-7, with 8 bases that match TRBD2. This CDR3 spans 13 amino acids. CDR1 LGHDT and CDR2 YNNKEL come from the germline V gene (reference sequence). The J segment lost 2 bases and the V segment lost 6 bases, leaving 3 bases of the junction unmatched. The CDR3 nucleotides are TGTGCCAGCAGAGTTAGCGGGACCTACGAGCAGTACTTC. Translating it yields CASRVSGTYEQYF.

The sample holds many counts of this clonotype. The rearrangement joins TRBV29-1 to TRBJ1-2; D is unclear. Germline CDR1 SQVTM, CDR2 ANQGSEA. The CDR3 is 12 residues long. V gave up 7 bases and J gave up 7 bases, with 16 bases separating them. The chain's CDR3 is CSAFRLEGGYTF. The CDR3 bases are TGCAGCGCGTTCCGCTTGGAGGGTGGCTACACCTTC.

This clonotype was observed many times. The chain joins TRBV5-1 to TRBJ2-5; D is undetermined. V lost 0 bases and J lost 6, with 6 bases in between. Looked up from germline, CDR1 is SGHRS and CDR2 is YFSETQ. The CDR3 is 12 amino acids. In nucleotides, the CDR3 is TGCGCCAGCAGCTTGGATCTGCAGACCCAGTACTTC. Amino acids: CASSLDLQTQYF.

CDR3 sequence reads: CASSQLPGQGPNEQFF. CDR3 nucleotide sequence: TGTGCCAGCAGCCAGCTGCCGGGACAGGGCCCAAATGAGCAGTTCTTC. The genes are TRBV3-1 and TRBJ2-1; 9 positions agree with TRBD1. The length of the CDR3 is 16 residues. V gave up 3 bases and J gave up 7 bases; unmatched junction bases: 10. Germline V lookup: CDR1 LGHDT, CDR2 YNNKEL (reference sequence).

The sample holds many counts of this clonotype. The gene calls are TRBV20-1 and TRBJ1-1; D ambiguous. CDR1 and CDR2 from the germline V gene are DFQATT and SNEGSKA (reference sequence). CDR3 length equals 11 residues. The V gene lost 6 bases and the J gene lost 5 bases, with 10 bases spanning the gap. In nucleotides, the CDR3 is TGCAGTGCCACCTCGGAGACTGAAGCTTTCTTT. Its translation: CSATSETEAFF.

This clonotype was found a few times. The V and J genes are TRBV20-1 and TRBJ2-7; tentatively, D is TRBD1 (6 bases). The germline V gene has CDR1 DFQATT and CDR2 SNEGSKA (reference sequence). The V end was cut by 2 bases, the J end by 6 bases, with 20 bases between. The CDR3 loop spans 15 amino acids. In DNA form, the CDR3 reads TGCAGTGCTAGAAACTCCTGGCAGGGGATTTTCGAGCAGTACTTC. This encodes CSARNSWQGIFEQYF.

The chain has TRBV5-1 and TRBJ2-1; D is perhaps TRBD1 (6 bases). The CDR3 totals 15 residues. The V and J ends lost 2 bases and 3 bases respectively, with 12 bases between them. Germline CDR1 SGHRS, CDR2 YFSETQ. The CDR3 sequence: CASSLQGTDYNEQFF. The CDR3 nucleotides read TGCGCCAGCAGCTTACAGGGTACGGACTACAATGAGCAGTTCTTC.

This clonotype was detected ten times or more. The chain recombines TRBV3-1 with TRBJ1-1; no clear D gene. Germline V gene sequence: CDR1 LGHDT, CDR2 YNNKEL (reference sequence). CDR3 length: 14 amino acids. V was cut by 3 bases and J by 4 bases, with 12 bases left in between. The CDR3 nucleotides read TGTGCCAGCAGCCATTTCGCGAGCGCCACTGAAGCTTTCTTT. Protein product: CASSHFASATEAFF.

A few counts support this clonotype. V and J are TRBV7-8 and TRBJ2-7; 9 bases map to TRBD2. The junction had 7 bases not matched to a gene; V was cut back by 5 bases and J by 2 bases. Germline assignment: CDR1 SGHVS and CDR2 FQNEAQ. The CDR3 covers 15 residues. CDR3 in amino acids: CASSSKLAGPYEQYF. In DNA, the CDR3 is TGTGCCAGCAGCAGCAAACTAGCGGGCCCCTACGAGCAGTACTTC.

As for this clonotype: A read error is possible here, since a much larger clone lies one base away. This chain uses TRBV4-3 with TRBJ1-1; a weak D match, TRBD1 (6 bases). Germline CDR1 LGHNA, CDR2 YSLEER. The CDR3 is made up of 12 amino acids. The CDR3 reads CASGQETGRAFF. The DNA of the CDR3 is TGCGCCAGCGGCCAAGAAACAGGGAGGGCTTTCTTT.

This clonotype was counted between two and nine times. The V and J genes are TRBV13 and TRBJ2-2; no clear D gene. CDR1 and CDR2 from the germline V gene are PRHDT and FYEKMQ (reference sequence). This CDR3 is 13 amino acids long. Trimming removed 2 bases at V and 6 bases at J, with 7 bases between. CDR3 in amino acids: CASSLTSSGELFF. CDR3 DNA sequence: TGTGCCAGCAGCTTAACGTCGTCCGGGGAGCTGTTTTTT.

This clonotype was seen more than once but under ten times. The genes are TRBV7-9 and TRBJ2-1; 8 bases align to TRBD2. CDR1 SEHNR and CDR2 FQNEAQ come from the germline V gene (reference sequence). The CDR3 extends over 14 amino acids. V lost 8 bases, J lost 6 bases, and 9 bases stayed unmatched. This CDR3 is CASGTSGRFNEQFF. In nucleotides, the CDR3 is TGTGCCAGCGGAACTAGCGGTAGATTCAATGAGCAGTTCTTC.

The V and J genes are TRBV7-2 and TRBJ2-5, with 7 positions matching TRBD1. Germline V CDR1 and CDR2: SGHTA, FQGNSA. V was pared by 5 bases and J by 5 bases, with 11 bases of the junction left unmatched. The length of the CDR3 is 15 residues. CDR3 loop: CASSDRDRLGETQYF. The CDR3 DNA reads TGTGCCAGCAGCGACAGGGATCGGCTGGGGGAGACCCAGTACTTC.

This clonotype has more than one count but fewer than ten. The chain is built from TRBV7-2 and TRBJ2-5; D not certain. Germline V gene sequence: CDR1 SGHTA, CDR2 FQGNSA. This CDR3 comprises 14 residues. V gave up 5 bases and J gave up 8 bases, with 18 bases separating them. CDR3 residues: CASSGVNTKYTQYF. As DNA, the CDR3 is TGTGCCAGCAGCGGGGTCAACACCAAGTACACCCAGTACTTC.

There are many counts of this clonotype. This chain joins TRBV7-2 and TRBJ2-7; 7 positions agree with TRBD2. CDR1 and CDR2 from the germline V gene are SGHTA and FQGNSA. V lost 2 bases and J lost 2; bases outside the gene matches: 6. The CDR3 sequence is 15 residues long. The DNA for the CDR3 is TGTGCCAGCAGCTTATTACCTAGCGGACCCTACGAGCAGTACTTC. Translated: CASSLLPSGPYEQYF. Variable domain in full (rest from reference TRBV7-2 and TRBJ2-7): GAGVSQSPSNKVTEKGKDVELRCDPISGHTALYWYRQSLGQGLEFLIYFQGNSAPDKSGLPSDRFSAERTGGSVSTLTIQRTQQEDSAVYLCASSLLPSGPYEQYFGPGTRLTVT.

DNA of the CDR3: TGTGCCAGCAGCCGAGGGACAGGGGAGAGAGGCTACACCTTC. Protein sequence: CASSRGTGERGYTF. This chain connects TRBV7-8 to TRBJ1-2; TRBD1 agrees at 10 bases. CDR3 size: 14 residues. After removal of 5 bases from V and 8 bases from J, the junction contained 8 bases not matched to a gene. CDR1 and CDR2 (germline): SGHVS, FQNEAQ.